This T cell receptor (beta chain) is drawn from a study of blood T cell repertoires in COVID-19. TCRdb keeps only in-frame clones here, not all; method: immunoSEQ multiplex PCR. This repertoire shows about 200,000 clones, around 84% found once; its top ten account for over 7%. Per germline, CDR1 ENHRY and CDR2 SYGVKD. Trimming cost V 3 bases and J 3 bases; bases outside gene matches: 7. This CDR3 contains 15 residues. This chain links TRBV10-3 with TRBJ2-5, with TRBD1 identical over 7 bases. Input material: PBMCs or T cells enriched from blood (not recorded which). The clonotype was recovered from a woman aged 40 to 50 with acute COVID-19. CDR3 region: CAISDPGQQEETQYF. The CDR3 DNA is TGTGCCATCAGTGACCCGGGACAGCAAGAAGAGACCCAGTACTTC.